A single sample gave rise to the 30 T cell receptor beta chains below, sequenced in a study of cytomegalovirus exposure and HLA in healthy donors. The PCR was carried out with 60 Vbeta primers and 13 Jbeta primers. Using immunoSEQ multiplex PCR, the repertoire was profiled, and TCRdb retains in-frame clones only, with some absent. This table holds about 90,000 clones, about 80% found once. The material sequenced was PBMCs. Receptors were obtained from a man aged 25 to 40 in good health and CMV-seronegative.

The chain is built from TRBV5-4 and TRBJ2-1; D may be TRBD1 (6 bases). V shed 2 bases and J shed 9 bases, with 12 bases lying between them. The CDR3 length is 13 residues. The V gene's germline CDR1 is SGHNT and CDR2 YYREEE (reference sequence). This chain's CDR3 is CASSFQGSGEQFF. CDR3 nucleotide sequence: TGTGCCAGCAGCTTTCAGGGGAGTGGTGAGCAGTTCTTC.

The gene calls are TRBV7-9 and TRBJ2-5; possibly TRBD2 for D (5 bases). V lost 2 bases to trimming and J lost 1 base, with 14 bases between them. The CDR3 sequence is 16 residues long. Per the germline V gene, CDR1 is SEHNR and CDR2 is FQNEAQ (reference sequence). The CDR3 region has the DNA TGTGCCAGCAGCTTAAGTCAGGAGGATACCCAAGAGACCCAGTACTTC. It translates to CASSLSQEDTQETQYF.

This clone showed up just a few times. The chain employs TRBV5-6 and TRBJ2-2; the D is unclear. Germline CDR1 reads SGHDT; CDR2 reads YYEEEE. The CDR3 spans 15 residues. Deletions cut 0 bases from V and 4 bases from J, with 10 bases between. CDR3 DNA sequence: TGTGCCAGCAGCTTGGGAGGCTCTCCCACCGGGGAGCTGTTTTTT. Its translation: CASSLGGSPTGELFF.

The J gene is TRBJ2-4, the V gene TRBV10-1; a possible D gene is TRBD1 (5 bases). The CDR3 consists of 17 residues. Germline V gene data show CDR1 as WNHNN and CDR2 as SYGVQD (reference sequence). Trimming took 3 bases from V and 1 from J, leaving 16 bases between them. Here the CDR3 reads CASSDCPRGYAKNIQYF. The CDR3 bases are TGCGCCAGCAGTGACTGTCCAAGGGGCTACGCCAAAAACATTCAGTACTTC.

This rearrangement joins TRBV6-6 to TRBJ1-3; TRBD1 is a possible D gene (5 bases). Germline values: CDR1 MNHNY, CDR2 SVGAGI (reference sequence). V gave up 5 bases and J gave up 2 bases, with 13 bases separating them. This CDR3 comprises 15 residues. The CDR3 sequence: CASSRDGGTGNTIYF. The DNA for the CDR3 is TGTGCCAGCAGTAGGGACGGAGGGACTGGAAACACCATATATTTT.

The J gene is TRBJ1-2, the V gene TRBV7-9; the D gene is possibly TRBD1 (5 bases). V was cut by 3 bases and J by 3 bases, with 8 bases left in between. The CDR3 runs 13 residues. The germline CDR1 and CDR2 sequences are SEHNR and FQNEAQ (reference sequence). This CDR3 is CASSFRDYYGYTF. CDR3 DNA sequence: TGTGCCAGCAGCTTCAGGGATTACTATGGCTACACCTTC.

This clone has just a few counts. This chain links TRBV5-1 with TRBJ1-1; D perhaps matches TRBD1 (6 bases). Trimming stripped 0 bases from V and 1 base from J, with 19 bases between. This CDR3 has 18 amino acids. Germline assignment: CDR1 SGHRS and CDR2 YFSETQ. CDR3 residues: CASSLGTTGRSTNTEAFF. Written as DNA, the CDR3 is TGCGCCAGCAGCTTGGGAACTACAGGGAGATCGACGAACACTGAAGCTTTCTTT.

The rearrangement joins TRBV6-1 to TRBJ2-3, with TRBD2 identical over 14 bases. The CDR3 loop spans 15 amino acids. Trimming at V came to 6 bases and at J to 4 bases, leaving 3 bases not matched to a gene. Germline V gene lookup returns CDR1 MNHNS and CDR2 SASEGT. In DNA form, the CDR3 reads TGTGCCAGCAGGACTAGCGGGAGGGTGGCAGATACGCAGTATTTT. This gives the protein CASRTSGRVADTQYF.

CDR3 in DNA: TGCCGATGTAGGATCAGGGATGGCTACACCTTC. It translates to CRCRIRDGYTF. The chain recombines TRBV20-1 with TRBJ1-2; possible D gene TRBD1, 5 bases. The germline gives CDR1 DFQATT, CDR2 SNEGSKA (reference sequence). The length of the CDR3 is 11 residues.

The CDR3, as DNA: TGTGCCAGCAGCTTGGCTAGCGGACTGAACACCGGGGAGCTGTTTTTT. Encoded protein: CASSLASGLNTGELFF. The V gene is TRBV5-4, the J gene TRBJ2-2; 7 bases fit TRBD2. CDR1 is SGHNT and CDR2 is YYREEE in the germline V gene (reference sequence). The CDR3 length is 16 residues. With V trimmed by 0 bases and J by 1 base, 3 bases remained unmatched.

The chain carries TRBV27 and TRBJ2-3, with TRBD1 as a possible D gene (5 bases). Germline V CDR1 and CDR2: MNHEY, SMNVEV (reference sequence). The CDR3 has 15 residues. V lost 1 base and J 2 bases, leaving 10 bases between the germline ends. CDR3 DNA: TGTGCCAGCAGTTTATTTTCAGGGAACACAGATACGCAGTATTTT. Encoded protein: CASSLFSGNTDTQYF.

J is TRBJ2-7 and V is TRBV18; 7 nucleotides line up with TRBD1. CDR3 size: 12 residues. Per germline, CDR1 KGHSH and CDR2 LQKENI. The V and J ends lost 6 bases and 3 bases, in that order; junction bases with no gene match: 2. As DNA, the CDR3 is TGTGCCAGCTCGGCAGGGGGCTACGAGCAGTACGTC. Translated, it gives CASSAGGYEQYV.

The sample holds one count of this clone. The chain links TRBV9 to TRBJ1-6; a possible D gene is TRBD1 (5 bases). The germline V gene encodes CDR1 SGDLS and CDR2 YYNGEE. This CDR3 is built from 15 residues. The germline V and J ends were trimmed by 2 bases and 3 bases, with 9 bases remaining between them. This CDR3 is CASSVEGIYNSPLHF. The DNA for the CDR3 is TGTGCCAGCAGCGTGGAGGGGATCTATAATTCACCCCTCCACTTT.

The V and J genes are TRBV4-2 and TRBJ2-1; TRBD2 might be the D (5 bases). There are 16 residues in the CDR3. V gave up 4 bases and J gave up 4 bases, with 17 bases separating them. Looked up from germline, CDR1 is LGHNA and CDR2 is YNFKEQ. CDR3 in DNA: TGTGCCAGCAGCCCAGCGACGTCGACTATGTACAATGAGCAGTTCTTC. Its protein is CASSPATSTMYNEQFF.

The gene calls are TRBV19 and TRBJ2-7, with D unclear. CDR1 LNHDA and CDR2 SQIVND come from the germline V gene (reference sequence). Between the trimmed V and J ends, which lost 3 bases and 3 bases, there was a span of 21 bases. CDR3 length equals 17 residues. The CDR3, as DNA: TGTGCCAGTAGTATTGGGCAGTCATCTGCATCAAGCTACGAGCAGTACTTC. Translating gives CASSIGQSSASSYEQYF.

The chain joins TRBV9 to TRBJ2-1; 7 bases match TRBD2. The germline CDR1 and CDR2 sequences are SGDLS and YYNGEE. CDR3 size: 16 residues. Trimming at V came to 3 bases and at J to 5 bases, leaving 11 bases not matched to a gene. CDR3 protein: CASSAPGLVLNNEQFF. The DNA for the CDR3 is TGTGCCAGCAGCGCCCCCGGACTAGTGCTAAACAATGAGCAGTTCTTC.

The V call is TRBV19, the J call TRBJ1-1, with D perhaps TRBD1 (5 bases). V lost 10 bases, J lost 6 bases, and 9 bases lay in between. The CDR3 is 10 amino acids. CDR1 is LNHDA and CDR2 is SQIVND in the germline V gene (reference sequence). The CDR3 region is CATGFPEAFF. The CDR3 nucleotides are TGTGCCACAGGGTTTCCTGAAGCTTTCTTT.

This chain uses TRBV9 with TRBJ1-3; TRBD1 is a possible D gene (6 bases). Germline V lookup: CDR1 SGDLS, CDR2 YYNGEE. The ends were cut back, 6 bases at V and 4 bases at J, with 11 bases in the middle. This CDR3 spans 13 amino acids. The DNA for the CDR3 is TGTGCCAGCACAGGGGCGGACGGAAACACCATATATTTT. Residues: CASTGADGNTIYF.

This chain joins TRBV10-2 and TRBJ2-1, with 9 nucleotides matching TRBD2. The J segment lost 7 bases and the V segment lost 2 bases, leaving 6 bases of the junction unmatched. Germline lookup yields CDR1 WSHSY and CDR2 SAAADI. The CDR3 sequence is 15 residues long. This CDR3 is CASSEIAGVRNEQFF. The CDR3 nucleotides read TGCGCCAGCAGTGAGATAGCGGGAGTGCGAAATGAGCAGTTCTTC.

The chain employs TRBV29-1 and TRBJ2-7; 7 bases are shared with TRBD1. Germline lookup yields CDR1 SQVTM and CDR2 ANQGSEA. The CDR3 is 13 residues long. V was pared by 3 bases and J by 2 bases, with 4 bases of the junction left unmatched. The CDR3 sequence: CSVDTGQAYEQYF. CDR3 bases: TGCAGCGTTGACACAGGACAGGCCTACGAGCAGTACTTC.

In DNA form, the CDR3 reads TGCGCCAGCAGCCAGAGAGGGGGTGACAACTATGGCTACACCTTC. Its translation: CASSQRGGDNYGYTF. V gene TRBV4-1 combines with J gene TRBJ1-2; D perhaps matches TRBD1 (6 bases). The CDR3 runs 15 residues. The V end was cut by 3 bases, the J end by 2 bases, with 13 bases between. Per the germline V gene, CDR1 is MGHRA and CDR2 is YSYEKL.

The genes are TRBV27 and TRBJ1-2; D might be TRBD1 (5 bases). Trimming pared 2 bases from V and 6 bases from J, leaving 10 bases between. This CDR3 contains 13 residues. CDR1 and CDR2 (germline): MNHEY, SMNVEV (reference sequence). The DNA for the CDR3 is TGTGCCAGCAGTTTAGGGTTAGGGGATGGCTACACCTTC. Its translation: CASSLGLGDGYTF.

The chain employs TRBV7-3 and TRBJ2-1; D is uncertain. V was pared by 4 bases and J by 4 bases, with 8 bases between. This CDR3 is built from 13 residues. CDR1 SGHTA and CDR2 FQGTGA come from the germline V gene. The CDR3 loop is CASSSSTYNEQFF. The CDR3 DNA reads TGTGCCAGCAGCTCCTCTACGTACAATGAGCAGTTCTTC. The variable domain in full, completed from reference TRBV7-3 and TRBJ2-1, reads GAGVSQTPSNKVTEKGKYVELRCDPISGHTALYWYRQSLGQGPEFLIYFQGTGAADDSGLPNDRFFAVRPEGSVSTLKIQRTERGDSAVYLCASSSSTYNEQFFGPGTRLTVL.

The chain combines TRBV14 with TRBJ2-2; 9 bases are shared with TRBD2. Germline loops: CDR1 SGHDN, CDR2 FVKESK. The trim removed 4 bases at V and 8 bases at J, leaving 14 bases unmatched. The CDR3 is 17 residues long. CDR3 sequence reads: CASSLLAGSPARGELFF. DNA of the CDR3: TGTGCCAGCAGCCTTCTAGCGGGGTCTCCAGCGAGGGGGGAGCTGTTTTTT.

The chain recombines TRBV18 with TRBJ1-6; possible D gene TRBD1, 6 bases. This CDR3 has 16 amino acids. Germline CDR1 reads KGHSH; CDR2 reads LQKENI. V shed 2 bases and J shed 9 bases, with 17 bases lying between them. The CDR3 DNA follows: TGTGCCAGCTCACCAGCCCAACGGGACATCAGTTCACCCCTCCACTTT. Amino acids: CASSPAQRDISSPLHF.

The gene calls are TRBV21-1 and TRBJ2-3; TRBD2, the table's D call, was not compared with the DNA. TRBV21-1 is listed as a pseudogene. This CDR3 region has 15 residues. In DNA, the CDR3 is TGTGCCAGCAGCAGGGAGATACGGGGCACAGATACGCAGTATTTT. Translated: CASSREIRGTDTQYF.

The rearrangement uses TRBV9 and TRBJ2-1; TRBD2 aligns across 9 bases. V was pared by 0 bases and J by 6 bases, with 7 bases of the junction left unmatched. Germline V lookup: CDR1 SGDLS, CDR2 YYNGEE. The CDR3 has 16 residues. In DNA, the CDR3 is TGTGCCAGCAGCGTAGGGCGGGGGGGCTCCGGCAATGAGCAGTTCTTC. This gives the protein CASSVGRGGSGNEQFF.

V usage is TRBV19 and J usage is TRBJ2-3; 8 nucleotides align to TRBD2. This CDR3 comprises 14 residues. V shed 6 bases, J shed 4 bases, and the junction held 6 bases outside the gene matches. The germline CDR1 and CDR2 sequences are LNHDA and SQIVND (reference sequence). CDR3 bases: TGTGCCAGTAGCGGGAGGGCCCGAGCAGATACGCAGTATTTT. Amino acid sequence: CASSGRARADTQYF.

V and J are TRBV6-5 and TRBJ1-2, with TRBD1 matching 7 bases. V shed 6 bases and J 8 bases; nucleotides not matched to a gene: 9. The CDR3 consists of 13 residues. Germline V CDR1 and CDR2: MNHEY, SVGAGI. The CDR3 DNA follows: TGTGCCAGCAGCCCGGACAGGAATTTGGGCTACACCTTC. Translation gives CASSPDRNLGYTF.

The CDR3 nucleotides read TGTGCCAGTAGAAGACTAGCGGGAGATGAGACCCAGTACTTC. This sequence encodes CASRRLAGDETQYF. The V call is TRBV19, the J call TRBJ2-5; 12 nucleotides line up with TRBD2. V dropped 6 bases and J dropped 5; count of bases not matched to a gene: 4. The CDR3 sequence is 14 residues long. Germline V CDR1 and CDR2: LNHDA, SQIVND (reference sequence).